The 23 T cell receptor beta chains below all came from one sample that was sequenced in a study of cytomegalovirus exposure and HLA in healthy donors. It was with 60 Vbeta and 13 Jbeta primers that the PCR ran. This table comes from immunoSEQ multiplex PCR, and its TCRdb copy is limited to in-frame clones, with some not included. The table has 130,000 to 150,000 clones, around 76% seen once. The sample was PBMCs. Receptors were obtained from a man younger than 35 in good health and CMV-seronegative.

This sequence joins TRBV5-4 and TRBJ2-2; a possible D gene is TRBD1 (5 bases). Germline CDR1 is SGHNT and CDR2 is YYREEE (reference sequence). Trimming pared 0 bases from V and 6 bases from J, leaving 15 bases between. CDR3 length: 16 residues. The CDR3 spells CASSLGLGPTPGELFF. The DNA of the CDR3 is TGTGCCAGCAGCTTGGGGCTGGGGCCTACCCCCGGGGAGCTGTTTTTT.

V gene TRBV27 combines with J gene TRBJ2-3; 7 bases agree with TRBD2. Trimming at V came to 5 bases and at J to 1 base, leaving 6 bases not matched to a gene. CDR1 MNHEY and CDR2 SMNVEV come from the germline V gene (reference sequence). The CDR3 is 15 amino acids. The DNA for the CDR3 is TGTGCCAGCAGTGTCCTAGCGGACCGCACAGATACGCAGTATTTT. Translating gives CASSVLADRTDTQYF.

For this clone: The junction departs from germline at one end; a sequencing error may be responsible. The chain recombines TRBV30 with TRBJ1-2; a possible D gene is TRBD1 (6 bases). The CDR3 extends over 13 amino acids. Looked up from germline, CDR1 is GTSNPN and CDR2 is SVGIG (reference sequence). The CDR3 DNA sequence: TGTGCCTGGAGAGAACAGGGCTTTAGGGGGTTTTCCTTC. Its protein product is CAWREQGFRGFSF.

This sequence joins TRBV11-2 and TRBJ2-2, with 7 positions matching TRBD1. The CDR3 runs 17 residues. The V gene end was trimmed by 2 bases and the J gene end by 0 bases; junction bases not matched to a gene: 6. Germline CDR1 reads SGHAT; CDR2 reads FQNNGV. The CDR3 DNA follows: TGTGCCAGCAGCTTATTTACAGGGGTATCGAACACCGGGGAGCTGTTTTTT. Amino acid sequence: CASSLFTGVSNTGELFF.

DNA of the CDR3: TGTGCCAGCAGTTACTCCGGGGACAGTCCCTCCTACGAGCAGTACTTC. The encoded protein is CASSYSGDSPSYEQYF. This chain links TRBV6-5 with TRBJ2-7, with TRBD1 matching 7 bases. CDR3 length: 16 amino acids. Trimming cost V 0 bases and J 0 bases; bases outside gene matches: 5. Germline V CDR1 and CDR2: MNHEY, SVGAGI.

This clone has just one count. The chain is built from TRBV29-1 and TRBJ1-1; 9 bases map to TRBD1. CDR1 is SQVTM and CDR2 is ANQGSEA in the germline V gene. V trimming: 1 base; J trimming: 1 base; junction bases outside the gene matches: 10. The CDR3 totals 17 residues. This CDR3 reads CSVEGGLTGGRNTEAFF. For the CDR3, the DNA is TGCAGCGTTGAAGGGGGCTTGACAGGGGGTAGGAACACTGAAGCTTTCTTT.

The V call is TRBV29-1, the J call TRBJ1-1; TRBD1 might be the D (5 bases). The CDR3 runs to 13 residues. Germline V lookup: CDR1 SQVTM, CDR2 ANQGSEA. V was pared by 7 bases and J by 4 bases, with 16 bases between. The CDR3 coding sequence is TGCAGCGCGGGGGGAGGGGCAGGCACTGAAGCTTTCTTT. Its translation is CSAGGGAGTEAFF.

The J gene is TRBJ2-7, the V gene TRBV6-5, with D possibly TRBD2 on 5 matching bases. The CDR3 has 12 residues. V was trimmed by 6 bases and J by 3 bases, leaving 9 bases between them. Germline CDR1 is MNHEY and CDR2 is SVGAGI. The chain's CDR3 is CASSPGNYEQYF. For the CDR3, the DNA is TGTGCCAGCAGCCCGGGGAACTACGAGCAGTACTTC.

The chain combines TRBV29-1 with TRBJ1-2, with D perhaps TRBD1 (6 bases). The CDR3 has 13 residues. V was shortened by 5 bases and J by 7 bases, with 17 bases between the two germline ends. Germline CDR1 SQVTM, CDR2 ANQGSEA. The CDR3 sequence is CSVLGQGKGGYTF. The CDR3 nucleotides are TGCAGCGTTCTCGGGCAGGGGAAAGGTGGCTACACCTTC. The variable domain in full, with the rest retrieved from reference TRBV29-1 and TRBJ1-2, is SAVISQKPSRDICQRGTSLTIQCQVDSQVTMMFWYRQQPGQSLTLIATANQGSEATYESGFVIDKFPISRPNLTFSTLTVSNMSPEDSSIYLCSVLGQGKGGYTFGSGTRLTVV.

The chain employs TRBV5-1 and TRBJ2-2; 13 bases agree with TRBD2. CDR3 size: 18 residues. In germline, CDR1 is SGHRS, CDR2 YFSETQ. V shed 3 bases and J 2 bases; nucleotides not matched to a gene: 7. The CDR3 bases are TGCGCCAGCAGCTCCCAACTAGCGGGGGGGCCTAACACCGGGGAGCTGTTTTTT. As protein: CASSSQLAGGPNTGELFF. The variable domain in full, completed from reference TRBV5-1 and TRBJ2-2, reads KAGVTQTPRYLIKTRGQQVTLSCSPISGHRSVSWYQQTPGQGLQFLFEYFSETQRNKGNFPGRFSGRQFSNSRSEMNVSTLELGDSALYLCASSSQLAGGPNTGELFFGEGSRLTVL.

The rearrangement uses TRBV5-1 and TRBJ2-5; 9 positions match TRBD1. TRBJ2-7 matches the DNA end more closely, so the J call is doubtful. The CDR3 has 16 residues. Germline CDR1 reads SGHRS; CDR2 reads YFSETQ. The CDR3 DNA sequence: TGCGCCAGCAGCCCTACAGGGGGCGGTGTGGGCTACGAGCAGTACTTC. The encoded protein is CASSPTGGGVGYEQYF.

The chain uses TRBV2 and TRBJ2-7; 10 bases match TRBD2. The germline gives CDR1 SNHLY, CDR2 FYNNEI. This CDR3 spans 14 amino acids. With 10 bases clipped from V and 4 bases from J, the junction kept 10 bases outside the gene matches. DNA for the CDR3: TGTGCCACACGCTCAAGCGGGAGGGGGTACGAGCAGTACTTC. It is translated as CATRSSGRGYEQYF.

The CDR3 reads CASNPVERVGGAFF. Here the CDR3 DNA reads TGTGCCAGCAACCCCGTCGAGCGGGTCGGTGGGGCTTTCTTT. The chain couples TRBV6-5 to TRBJ1-1; D is uncertain. The CDR3 has 14 residues. Trimming left V 7 bases short and J 11 bases short, with 23 bases between. Germline V lookup: CDR1 MNHEY, CDR2 SVGAGI.

This rearrangement joins TRBV7-3 to TRBJ1-1; 7 bases align to TRBD1. CDR1 SGHTA and CDR2 FQGTGA come from the germline V gene. This CDR3 is built from 13 residues. V dropped 2 bases and J dropped 7; count of bases not matched to a gene: 4. The CDR3 reads CASSLSGQSEAFF. DNA of the CDR3: TGTGCCAGCAGCTTATCGGGACAGAGTGAAGCTTTCTTT.

The chain is built from TRBV7-9 and TRBJ1-2, with D possibly being TRBD1 (6 bases). The V gene's germline CDR1 is SEHNR and CDR2 FQNEAQ (reference sequence). Trimming stripped 4 bases from V and 7 bases from J, with 13 bases between. The CDR3 is made up of 13 amino acids. CDR3 in amino acids: CASSSDRVGGYTF. DNA for the CDR3: TGTGCCAGCAGCTCGGACAGAGTAGGTGGCTACACCTTC.

This clone has only a few counts. The genes are TRBV6-1 and TRBJ2-2; 11 nucleotides align to TRBD2. This CDR3 is 15 amino acids long. CDR1 MNHNS and CDR2 SASEGT come from the germline V gene. V was pared by 4 bases and J by 5 bases, with 3 bases of the junction left unmatched. CDR3 nucleotides: TGTGCCAGCAGTGCGACTAGCGGGGAGACCGGGGAGCTGTTTTTT. Residues: CASSATSGETGELFF.

The V gene is TRBV6-5, the J gene TRBJ2-6; maybe TRBD2 (6 bases). Germline CDR1 reads MNHEY; CDR2 reads SVGAGI. Trimming removed 5 bases from V and 4 bases from J, with 9 bases in between. The CDR3 runs 14 residues. This CDR3 is CASSMGLGANVLTF. The CDR3 nucleotides are TGTGCCAGCAGTATGGGACTCGGGGCCAACGTCCTGACTTTC.

The rearrangement joins TRBV6-5 to TRBJ1-2; TRBD1 agrees at 10 bases. The germline V gene encodes CDR1 MNHEY and CDR2 SVGAGI. With 1 base clipped from V and 8 bases from J, the junction kept 7 bases outside the gene matches. The CDR3 consists of 15 residues. In DNA, the CDR3 is TGTGCCAGCAGTTACTGGGACAGGGGTCAACAGGGCTACACCTTC. Its protein is CASSYWDRGQQGYTF.

As concerns this clone: The conserved phenylalanine or tryptophan is not found at the CDR3 terminus, so this likely reflects a read error. The DNA is left out, because the CDR3 cannot be placed on it with certainty; the CDR3 is given as TCRdb lists it. The rearrangement links TRBV6-5 to TRBJ2-7; TRBD2 is the table's D call, not checked against the DNA. Per germline, CDR1 MNHEY and CDR2 SVGAGI. The CDR3 is 11 residues long, ends included. The CDR3 protein is CASSYPVEEAL.

The gene calls are TRBV2 and TRBJ2-7, with TRBD2 matching over 8 bases. The CDR3 totals 15 residues. With 2 bases clipped from V and 4 bases from J, the junction kept 7 bases outside the gene matches. Germline CDR1 is SNHLY and CDR2 is FYNNEI. The CDR3 loop reads CASSERSGGPYEQYF. CDR3 in DNA: TGTGCCAGCAGTGAACGAAGCGGGGGACCTTACGAGCAGTACTTC.

This chain connects TRBV20-1 to TRBJ2-1; D remains unclear. Germline-derived CDR1 and CDR2 are DFQATT and SNEGSKA (reference sequence). Between the trimmed V and J ends, which lost 5 bases and 4 bases, there was a span of 6 bases. CDR3 length equals 11 residues. CDR3 in DNA: TGCAGTGCTGAAGAGTACAATGAGCAGTTCTTC. Translated, it gives CSAEEYNEQFF.

The V gene is TRBV5-1, the J gene TRBJ2-5; 9 bases line up with TRBD2. V lost 0 bases and J lost 4; bases outside the gene matches: 7. Germline V gene lookup returns CDR1 SGHRS and CDR2 YFSETQ. CDR3 length equals 16 residues. The CDR3 region is CASSLGGLASRETQYF. The CDR3 nucleotides are TGCGCCAGCAGCTTGGGAGGACTAGCGTCTCGAGAGACCCAGTACTTC.

The V call is TRBV19, the J call TRBJ1-1, with no clear D. Trimming took 3 bases from V and 7 from J, leaving 9 bases between them. The CDR3 length is 12 residues. The germline V gene encodes CDR1 LNHDA and CDR2 SQIVND (reference sequence). The CDR3 bases are TGTGCCAGTAGTATTGGTCCTATTGAAGCTTTCTTT. Protein sequence: CASSIGPIEAFF.